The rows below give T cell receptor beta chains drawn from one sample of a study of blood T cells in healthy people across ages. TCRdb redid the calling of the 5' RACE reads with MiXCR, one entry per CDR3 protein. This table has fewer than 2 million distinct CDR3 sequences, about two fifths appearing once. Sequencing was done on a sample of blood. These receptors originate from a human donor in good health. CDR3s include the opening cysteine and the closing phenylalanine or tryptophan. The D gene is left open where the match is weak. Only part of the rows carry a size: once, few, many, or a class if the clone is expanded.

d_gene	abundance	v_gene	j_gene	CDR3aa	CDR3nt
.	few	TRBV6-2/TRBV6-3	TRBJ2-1	CASSYTQYNEQFF	TGTGCCAGCAGTTACACACAATACAATGAGCAGTTCTTC
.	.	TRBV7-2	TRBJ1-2	CASSLECRGSYGCTF	TGTGCCAGCAGCTTAGAGTGTCGGGGGAGCTATGGCTGCACCTTC
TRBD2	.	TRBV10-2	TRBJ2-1	CASTWTSGRIQQFF	TGCGCCAGCACCTGGACTAGCGGGCGTATTCAGCAGTTCTTC
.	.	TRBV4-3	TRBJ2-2	CASSQESGRSYTGELFF	TGCGCCAGCAGCCAAGAAAGTGGCAGATCCTACACCGGGGAGCTGTTTTTT
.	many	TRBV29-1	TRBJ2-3	CSAGGGSSGRTDTQYF	TGCAGCGCTGGAGGTGGTTCTTCAGGCCGCACAGATACGCAGTATTTT
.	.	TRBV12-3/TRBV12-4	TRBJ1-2	CASNLGQSNCGYTF	TGTGCCAGCAACCTCGGACAGTCAAACTGTGGCTACACCTTC
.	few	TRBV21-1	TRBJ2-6	CASSKRNTSSGANVLTF	TGTGCCAGCAGCAAACGGAACACCTCCTCTGGGGCCAACGTCCTGACTTTC
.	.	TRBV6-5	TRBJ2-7	CASSYSGRDYEQYF	TGTGCCAGCAGTTACTCGGGCAGGGATTACGAGCAGTACTTC
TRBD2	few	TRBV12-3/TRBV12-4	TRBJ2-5	CASSFSWRGAGETQYF	TGTGCCAGCAGTTTTTCTTGGCGGGGGGCAGGAGAGACCCAGTACTTC
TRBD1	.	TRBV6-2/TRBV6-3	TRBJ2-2	CASDRGTGELFF	TGTGCCAGCGACAGGGGTACCGGGGAGCTGTTTTTT
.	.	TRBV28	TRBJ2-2	CATTGRRTGELFF	TGTGCCACTACAGGGCGGAGGACCGGGGAGCTGTTTTTT
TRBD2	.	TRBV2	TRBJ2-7	CASSVVTSSYEQYF	TGTGCCAGCAGTGTGGTGACTAGCAGCTACGAGCAGTACTTC
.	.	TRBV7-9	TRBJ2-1	CASSFIGELNEQFF	TGTGCCAGCAGCTTCATCGGGGAACTAAATGAGCAGTTCTTC
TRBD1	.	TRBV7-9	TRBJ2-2	CASSNRGGAWTGELFF	TGTGCCAGCAGTAATCGAGGGGGCGCATGGACCGGGGAGCTGTTTTTT
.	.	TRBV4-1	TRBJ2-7	CATSQDLGSYEQYF	TGCGCCACCAGCCAAGATCTAGGCAGCTACGAGCAGTACTTC
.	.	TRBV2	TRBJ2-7	CASGPGRAYEQYF	TGTGCCAGCGGTCCTGGACGGGCCTACGAGCAGTACTTC
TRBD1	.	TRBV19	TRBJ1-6	CASSIENVWTGGGSPLHF	TGTGCCAGTAGTATAGAGAATGTTTGGACAGGGGGCGGGTCACCCCTCCACTTT
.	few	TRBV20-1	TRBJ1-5	CSARRGDPNQPQHF	TGCAGTGCCCGGAGAGGGGATCCCAATCAGCCCCAGCATTTT
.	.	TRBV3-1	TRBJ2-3	CASSRNVASTDTQYF	TGTGCCAGCAGCCGAAATGTCGCGAGCACAGATACGCAGTATTTT
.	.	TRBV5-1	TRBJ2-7	CASSEALGYEQYF	TGCGCCAGCAGTGAGGCCCTCGGCTACGAGCAGTACTTC
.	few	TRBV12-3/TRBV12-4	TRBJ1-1	CASSFGSLRTSTEAFF	TGTGCCAGCAGTTTTGGTTCCCTCAGGACGAGCACTGAAGCTTTCTTT
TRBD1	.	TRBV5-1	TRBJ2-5	CASSLLSRGYQETQYF	TGCGCCAGCAGCTTGCTTAGCAGGGGGTACCAAGAGACCCAGTACTTC
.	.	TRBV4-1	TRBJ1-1	CASRPPGQPKMNTEAFF	TGCGCCAGCAGACCCCCGGGGCAGCCCAAAATGAACACTGAAGCTTTCTTT
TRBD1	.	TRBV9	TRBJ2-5	CASSVAGTEETQYF	TGTGCCAGCAGCGTAGCTGGGACAGAAGAGACCCAGTACTTC
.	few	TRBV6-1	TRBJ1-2	CASRGTQGDRYGYTF	TGTGCCAGCAGGGGTACGCAAGGGGACCGCTATGGCTACACCTTC
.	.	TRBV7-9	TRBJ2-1	CASSPIPNEQFF	TGTGCCAGCAGCCCTATTCCCAATGAGCAGTTCTTC
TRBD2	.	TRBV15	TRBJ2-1	CATSRGLAGHYNEQFF	TGTGCCACCAGCAGAGGACTAGCGGGACATTACAATGAGCAGTTCTTC
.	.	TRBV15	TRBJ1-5	CATSGVGDRNQPQHF	TGTGCCACCAGCGGAGTTGGGGATAGGAATCAGCCCCAGCATTTT